A single sample gave rise to the 23 T cell receptor beta chains below, sequenced in a study of cytomegalovirus exposure and HLA in healthy donors. The primer mix had 60 Vbeta and 13 Jbeta primers. Here immunoSEQ multiplex PCR was the method, and the copy in TCRdb shows in-frame clones only, minus some. This sample has around 99,000 clones, with roughly four fifths found just once. The material sequenced was PBMCs. These receptor sequences come from a man younger than 30 in good health and CMV-seronegative.

The gene calls are TRBV6-6 and TRBJ2-6; D gene uncertain. The V end was cut by 4 bases, the J end by 6 bases, with 10 bases between. The CDR3 consists of 14 residues. In germline, CDR1 is MNHNY, CDR2 SVGAGI (reference sequence). In DNA, the CDR3 is TGTGCCAGCAGTTCCCTCGTTGTGGCCAACGTCCTGACTTTC. Its translation: CASSSLVVANVLTF.

The J gene is TRBJ2-5, the V gene TRBV7-2; 10 nucleotides align to TRBD2. J lost 7 bases, V lost 3 bases, and 8 bases had no gene match. CDR3 length: 15 amino acids. The V gene's germline CDR1 is SGHTA and CDR2 FQGNSA. The CDR3 DNA follows: TGTGCCAGCAGCTTTAAAGCGGGGGGGCTTGGGACCCAGTACTTC. This codes for CASSFKAGGLGTQYF. The full variable domain, completed using reference TRBV7-2 and TRBJ2-5, is GAGVSQSPSNKVTEKGKDVELRCDPISGHTALYWYRQSLGQGLEFLIYFQGNSAPDKSGLPSDRFSAERTGGSVSTLTIQRTQQEDSAVYLCASSFKAGGLGTQYFGPGTRLLVL.

The genes are TRBV29-1 and TRBJ2-5; tentative D call: TRBD2 (6 bases). There are 12 residues in the CDR3. CDR1 and CDR2 (germline): SQVTM, ANQGSEA. CDR3 region: CTTIPGGETQYF. CDR3 nucleotides: TGCACCACGATCCCCGGGGGAGAGACCCAGTACTTC. The full variable domain, rest sourced from reference TRBV29-1 and TRBJ2-5, is SAVISQKPSRDICQRGTSLTIQCQVDSQVTMMFWYRQQPGQSLTLIATANQGSEATYESGFVIDKFPISRPNLTFSTLTVSNMSPEDSSIYLCTTIPGGETQYFGPGTRLLVL.

This clone was counted only a few times. The chain combines TRBV5-5 with TRBJ1-1; perhaps TRBD1 as D (6 bases). The V and J ends lost 2 bases and 3 bases respectively, with 11 bases between them. The CDR3 loop spans 14 amino acids. CDR1 and CDR2 (germline): SGHKS, YYEKEE (reference sequence). CDR3 in amino acids: CASSFLPGDTEAFF. The CDR3 nucleotides are TGTGCCAGCAGCTTTCTTCCAGGGGACACTGAAGCTTTCTTT.

The chain recombines TRBV5-4 with TRBJ2-1; TRBD1 might be the D (6 bases). The length of the CDR3 is 14 residues. From germline, CDR1 is SGHNT and CDR2 YYREEE (reference sequence). Trimming stripped 5 bases from V and 2 bases from J, with 11 bases between. CDR3 nucleotide sequence: TGTGCCAGCAGTCCTAGGACAGCCTACAATGAGCAGTTCTTC. Encoded protein: CASSPRTAYNEQFF.

CDR3 nucleotides: TGTGCCAGCAGCTTAGCGAGCGTTGCAACTAATGAAAAACTGTTTTTT. Amino acid sequence: CASSLASVATNEKLFF. This chain links TRBV7-8 with TRBJ1-4; D gene uncertain. In germline, CDR1 is SGHVS, CDR2 FQNEAQ. V was clipped by 0 bases and J by 0 bases, with 8 bases between them. This CDR3 comprises 16 residues.

The chain employs TRBV4-3 and TRBJ1-5; D ambiguous. V lost 0 bases and J lost 1, with 10 bases in between. Per germline, CDR1 LGHNA and CDR2 YSLEER. This CDR3 is built from 16 residues. The CDR3 loop is CASSQDYRGSNQPQHF. The CDR3 DNA sequence: TGCGCCAGCAGCCAAGATTACCGCGGGAGCAATCAGCCCCAGCATTTT.

This chain joins TRBV14 and TRBJ1-2; 8 nucleotides match TRBD1. CDR3 length equals 15 residues. V shed 6 bases, J shed 8 bases, and the junction held 14 bases outside the gene matches. From germline, CDR1 is SGHDN and CDR2 FVKESK. As DNA, the CDR3 is TGTGCCAGCAGGGGTAGCGGACAGGGATCGTTCGGCTACACCTTC. Its protein product is CASRGSGQGSFGYTF.

The J gene is TRBJ1-5, the V gene TRBV4-2; possible D gene TRBD1, 5 bases. Germline V gene sequence: CDR1 LGHNA, CDR2 YNFKEQ. Trimming removed 0 bases at V and 7 bases at J, with 13 bases between. The CDR3 has 15 amino acids. The CDR3 sequence: CASSQDGRVGQPQHF. The CDR3, as DNA: TGTGCCAGCAGCCAAGACGGCAGGGTCGGCCAGCCCCAGCATTTT.

This chain connects TRBV2 to TRBJ1-5; D gene unclear. The CDR3 covers 12 residues. Trimming shortened V by 7 bases and J by 2 bases, and 6 bases separated the two germline ends. The V gene's germline CDR1 is SNHLY and CDR2 FYNNEI. The CDR3 bases are TGTGCCAGCACAGTGGGCAATCAGCCCCAGCATTTT. Translated, it gives CASTVGNQPQHF.

This chain connects TRBV28 to TRBJ2-3, with D possibly being TRBD2 (6 bases). CDR3 size: 14 residues. Trimming left V 5 bases short and J 4 bases short, with 13 bases between. Per germline, CDR1 MDHEN and CDR2 SYDVKM. The CDR3 DNA follows: TGTGCCAGCAGTCCCGGAGGGAGCGCAGATACGCAGTATTTT. As protein: CASSPGGSADTQYF.

The CDR3 loop is CASSQASGYNEQFF. The CDR3, as DNA: TGCGCCAGCAGCCAAGCTAGCGGCTACAATGAGCAGTTCTTC. The chain couples TRBV4-3 to TRBJ2-1; 7 positions agree with TRBD2. The length of the CDR3 is 14 residues. J lost 3 bases, V lost 1 base, and 0 bases had no gene match. The germline CDR1 and CDR2 sequences are LGHNA and YSLEER.

The gene calls are TRBV14 and TRBJ2-5, with 10 positions matching TRBD1. This CDR3 has 16 residues. The J segment lost 5 bases and the V segment lost 1 base, leaving 7 bases of the junction unmatched. In germline, CDR1 is SGHDN, CDR2 FVKESK. CDR3 nucleotides: TGTGCCAGCAGCCAAGGGGGACAGGGGAGCAGGGAGACCCAGTACTTC. The encoded protein is CASSQGGQGSRETQYF.

This chain links TRBV5-4 with TRBJ1-1; 7 positions agree with TRBD1. Germline V gene data show CDR1 as SGHNT and CDR2 as YYREEE (reference sequence). This CDR3 is built from 14 residues. After removal of 0 bases from V and 6 bases from J, the junction contained 5 bases not matched to a gene. Here the CDR3 reads CASSLEGGGPEAFF. The DNA of the CDR3 is TGTGCCAGCAGCTTGGAAGGAGGGGGCCCTGAAGCTTTCTTT.

The chain has TRBV29-1 and TRBJ1-4, with TRBD1 identical over 8 bases. This CDR3 has 14 amino acids. The V gene's germline CDR1 is SQVTM and CDR2 ANQGSEA. Losses at the gene ends were 6 bases for V and 2 bases for J; bases not matched to a gene: 5. The CDR3 sequence is CSVAGGFTNEKLFF. Here the CDR3 DNA reads TGCAGCGTAGCAGGGGGCTTTACTAATGAAAAACTGTTTTTT.

Points on this clone: A junction boundary mismatches the germline segment, possibly from a read error. The chain is built from TRBV5-1 and TRBJ1-2; 7 bases align to TRBD1. Germline CDR1 and CDR2: SGHRS and YFSETQ. The CDR3 is made up of 16 amino acids. The CDR3 reads CASSLGRLTGEYGYPF. The CDR3 nucleotides are TGCGCCAGCAGCTTGGGAAGGTTAACAGGGGAATATGGCTACCCCTTC. Full variable domain (rest looked up from reference TRBV5-1 and TRBJ1-2): KAGVTQTPRYLIKTRGQQVTLSCSPISGHRSVSWYQQTPGQGLQFLFEYFSETQRNKGNFPGRFSGRQFSNSRSEMNVSTLELGDSALYLCASSLGRLTGEYGYPFGSGTRLTVV.

V gene TRBV5-4 combines with J gene TRBJ2-3; 11 bases are a match to TRBD2. The CDR3 runs to 15 residues. The V gene's germline CDR1 is SGHNT and CDR2 YYREEE (reference sequence). V lost 2 bases and J lost 5; bases outside the gene matches: 4. The CDR3: CASSLRTSGQDTQYF. The CDR3 DNA follows: TGTGCCAGCAGCTTAAGGACTAGCGGGCAAGATACGCAGTATTTT.

The chain joins TRBV5-6 to TRBJ2-3, with 7 bases fitting TRBD2. CDR3 length equals 15 residues. Per germline, CDR1 SGHDT and CDR2 YYEEEE. V lost 6 bases, J lost 1 base, and 8 bases stayed unmatched. Here the CDR3 reads CASTKRGEGTDTQYF. The DNA for the CDR3 is TGTGCCAGCACAAAACGGGGGGAGGGCACAGATACGCAGTATTTT.

The chain employs TRBV5-4 and TRBJ1-1; tentative D call: TRBD1 (5 bases). Looked up from germline, CDR1 is SGHNT and CDR2 is YYREEE (reference sequence). Trimming removed 4 bases from V and 0 bases from J, with 16 bases in between. This CDR3 has 16 amino acids. The CDR3 DNA reads as TGTGCCAGCAGCCATAGTACAGGCCAAATGAACACTGAAGCTTTCTTT. Translation: CASSHSTGQMNTEAFF.

This clone appeared a few times. V gene TRBV5-1 combines with J gene TRBJ2-6, with 7 nucleotides matching TRBD1. Looked up from germline, CDR1 is SGHRS and CDR2 is YFSETQ. CDR3 size: 19 residues. Trimming removed 3 bases from V and 0 bases from J; junction bases left unmatched: 12. The CDR3 DNA reads TGCGCCAGCAGCTGGCAAGGACAGGCCCAATACTCTGGGGCCAACGTCCTGACTTTC. Translated, it gives CASSWQGQAQYSGANVLTF.

V is TRBV2 and J is TRBJ2-3; TRBD2 is a possible D gene (6 bases). This CDR3 is built from 14 residues. Germline values: CDR1 SNHLY, CDR2 FYNNEI. V was clipped by 6 bases and J by 6 bases, with 16 bases between them. Here the CDR3 DNA reads TGTGCCAGCAGCGGTTTAACTAGCTTGGATACGCAGTATTTT. This gives the protein CASSGLTSLDTQYF.

The chain joins TRBV5-6 to TRBJ1-2, with D uncertain. Looked up from germline, CDR1 is SGHDT and CDR2 is YYEEEE. CDR3 length: 16 amino acids. Trimming took off 0 bases at V and 0 bases at J, with 12 bases between the two ends. DNA of the CDR3: TGTGCCAGCAGCTTGGCCTCGAGTAGCTCTAACTATGGCTACACCTTC. Its protein product is CASSLASSSSNYGYTF.

The chain is built from TRBV20-1 and TRBJ2-7; 8 positions agree with TRBD1. The CDR3 is made up of 11 amino acids. V was pared by 6 bases and J by 5 bases, with 3 bases of the junction left unmatched. CDR1 and CDR2 (germline): DFQATT, SNEGSKA (reference sequence). The CDR3 DNA sequence: TGCAGTGCCCGGACAGGGAACGAGCAGTACTTC. Amino acid sequence: CSARTGNEQYF.